The 11 T cell receptor beta chains below all came from one sample that was sequenced in a study of OX40 agonist ivuxolimab in advanced cancers. Profiled with immunoSEQ multiplex PCR; TCRdb holds only in-frame clones, not every one. The sample contains some 100,000 clones, approximately 90% of which appear only once. Source: CD4+ or CD8+ T cells sorted from blood, taken in a trial of the OX40 agonist ivuxolimab. The receptors shown here come from an adult with an advanced solid tumor such as melanoma, head and neck, liver or kidney cancer.

This chain connects TRBV6-5 to TRBJ2-1; a weak D match, TRBD2 (5 bases). Germline assignment: CDR1 MNHEY and CDR2 SVGAGI. The CDR3 runs 13 residues. Trimming took 8 bases from V and 10 from J, leaving 18 bases between them. The CDR3 region has the DNA TGTGCCAGCGCGCGGGTAGTGAGGAAAGAGCAGTTCTTC. Its translation: CASARVVRKEQFF.

The V and J genes are TRBV28 and TRBJ2-3; TRBD2 aligns across 7 bases. V lost 7 bases and J lost 4; bases outside the gene matches: 14. The CDR3 is 16 amino acids. Germline V gives CDR1 MDHEN, CDR2 SYDVKM. Here the CDR3 reads CASTDLGGRGADTQYF. In nucleotides, the CDR3 is TGTGCCAGCACGGACCTTGGCGGGAGAGGAGCAGATACGCAGTATTTT.

The chain couples TRBV11-3 to TRBJ2-2; 7 bases map to TRBD1. CDR1 and CDR2 from the germline V gene are SGHNT and YENEEA. V was clipped by 5 bases and J by 0 bases; unmatched bases: 3. The CDR3 consists of 15 residues. This CDR3 reads CASSKGGANTGELFF. As DNA, the CDR3 is TGTGCCAGCAGCAAAGGGGGCGCGAACACCGGGGAGCTGTTTTTT.

V usage is TRBV7-2 and J usage is TRBJ2-1, with D possibly TRBD2 on 6 matching bases. The germline V gene has CDR1 SGHTA and CDR2 FQGNSA. V was shortened by 5 bases and J by 9 bases, with 26 bases between the two germline ends. This CDR3 is 17 amino acids long. The CDR3 DNA reads as TGTGCCAGCAGCCCCAAGGGAGGTGTTGGCAGTTTGGGTGAGCAGTTCTTC. This gives the protein CASSPKGGVGSLGEQFF.

The genes are TRBV11-2 and TRBJ2-2; D is unclear. The germline V gene has CDR1 SGHAT and CDR2 FQNNGV. The CDR3 spans 12 residues. V lost 4 bases to trimming and J lost 3 bases, with 3 bases between them. CDR3 in amino acids: CASSSDTGELFF. CDR3 DNA: TGTGCCAGCAGCTCCGACACCGGGGAGCTGTTTTTT.

The gene calls are TRBV23-1 and TRBJ2-5, with 9 bases identical to TRBD1. TRBV23-1 is marked as an open reading frame, function uncertain. The CDR3 extends over 17 amino acids. Trimming cost V 6 bases and J 1 base; bases outside gene matches: 12. The CDR3 DNA is TGCGCCAGCAGGACCTTTCAAGGGACAGGGTTCCAAGAGACCCAGTACTTC. Protein: CASRTFQGTGFQETQYF.

The chain joins TRBV18 to TRBJ2-1; 8 nucleotides match TRBD1. This CDR3 has 15 amino acids. V lost 2 bases to trimming and J lost 4 bases; unmatched junction nucleotides: 4. Germline assignment: CDR1 KGHSH and CDR2 LQKENI. The CDR3 bases are TGTGCCAGCTCACCAAGGGACAGGATATACAATGAGCAGTTCTTC. Its translation: CASSPRDRIYNEQFF.

The chain recombines TRBV7-9 with TRBJ1-1; 7 bases line up with TRBD1. The germline CDR1 and CDR2 sequences are SEHNR and FQNEAQ (reference sequence). The V and J ends lost 0 bases and 3 bases, in that order; junction bases with no gene match: 4. This CDR3 region has 15 residues. CDR3 bases: TGTGCCAGCAGCTTAGCGCCAGGGGGTGACACTGAAGCTTTCTTT. It codes for CASSLAPGGDTEAFF.

The chain uses TRBV5-1 and TRBJ2-2, with D hard to call. This CDR3 has 13 amino acids. The V and J ends lost 0 bases and 8 bases respectively, with 8 bases between them. CDR1 is SGHRS and CDR2 is YFSETQ in the germline V gene. As DNA, the CDR3 is TGCGCCAGCAGCTTGGAGCCCCGGGGGGAGCTGTTTTTT. Its protein is CASSLEPRGELFF.

This chain joins TRBV7-2 and TRBJ1-1; 10 bases match TRBD1. Trimming took 1 base from V and 5 from J; bases not matched to a gene: 7. Germline-derived CDR1 and CDR2 are SGHTA and FQGNSA. The CDR3 has 16 amino acids. The CDR3: CASSLVRTGGGTEAFF. The CDR3 region has the DNA TGTGCCAGCAGCTTAGTAAGGACAGGGGGAGGGACTGAAGCTTTCTTT.

The count of this clone is one. The chain combines TRBV5-6 with TRBJ2-7; D is perhaps TRBD1 (5 bases). Germline assignment: CDR1 SGHDT and CDR2 YYEEEE. The CDR3 runs 16 residues. The V gene lost 4 bases and the J gene lost 2 bases, with 19 bases spanning the gap. CDR3 amino acids: CASSPDPTDRTYEQYF. CDR3 sequence (DNA): TGTGCCAGCAGCCCGGACCCGACCGACAGAACCTACGAGCAGTACTTC.